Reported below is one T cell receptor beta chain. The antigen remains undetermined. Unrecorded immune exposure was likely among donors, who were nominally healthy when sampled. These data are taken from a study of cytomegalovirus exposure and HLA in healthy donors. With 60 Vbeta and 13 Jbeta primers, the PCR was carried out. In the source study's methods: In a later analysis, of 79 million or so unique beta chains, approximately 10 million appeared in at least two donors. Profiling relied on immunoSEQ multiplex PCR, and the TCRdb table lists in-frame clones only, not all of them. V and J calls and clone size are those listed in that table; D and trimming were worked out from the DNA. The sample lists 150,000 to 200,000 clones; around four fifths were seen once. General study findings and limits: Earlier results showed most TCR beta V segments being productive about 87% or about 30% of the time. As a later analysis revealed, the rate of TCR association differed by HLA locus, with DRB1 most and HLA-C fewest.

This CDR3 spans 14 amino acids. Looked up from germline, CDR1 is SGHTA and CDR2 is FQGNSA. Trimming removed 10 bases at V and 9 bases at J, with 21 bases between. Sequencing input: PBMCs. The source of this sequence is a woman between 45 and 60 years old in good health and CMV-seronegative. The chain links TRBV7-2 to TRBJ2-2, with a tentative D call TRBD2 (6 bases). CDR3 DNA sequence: TGTGCCACCAATCCGGGACTGTCGGTTAGGGAGCTGTTTTTT. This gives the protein CATNPGLSVRELFF.